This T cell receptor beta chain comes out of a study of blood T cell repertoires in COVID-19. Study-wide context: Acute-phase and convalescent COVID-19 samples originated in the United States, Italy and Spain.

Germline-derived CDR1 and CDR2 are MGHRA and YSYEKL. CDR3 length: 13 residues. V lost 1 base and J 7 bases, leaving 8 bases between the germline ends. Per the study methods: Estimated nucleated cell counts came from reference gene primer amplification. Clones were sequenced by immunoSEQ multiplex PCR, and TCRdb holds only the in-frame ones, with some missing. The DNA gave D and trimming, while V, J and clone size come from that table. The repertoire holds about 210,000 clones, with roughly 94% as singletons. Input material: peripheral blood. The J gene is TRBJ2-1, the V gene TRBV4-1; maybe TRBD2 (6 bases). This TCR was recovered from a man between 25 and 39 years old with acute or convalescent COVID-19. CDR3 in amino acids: CASSQVGGNEQFF. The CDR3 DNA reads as TGCGCCAGCAGCCAAGTCGGGGGTAATGAGCAGTTCTTC.